Presented here are 27 T cell receptor beta chains from one specimen sequenced in a study of OX40 agonist ivuxolimab in advanced cancers. The protocol was immunoSEQ multiplex PCR, while the TCRdb copy is restricted to in-frame clones and leaves out a portion. The sample has about 36,000 clones, about 81% seen once. The material sequenced was CD4+ or CD8+ T cells sorted from blood, taken in a trial of the OX40 agonist ivuxolimab. These receptors came from an adult with an advanced solid tumor such as melanoma, head and neck, liver or kidney cancer.

This sequence joins TRBV29-1 and TRBJ2-5; TRBD1 matches 7 bases. Germline CDR1 SQVTM, CDR2 ANQGSEA. This CDR3 spans 14 amino acids. V lost 3 bases, J lost 2 bases, and 6 bases stayed unmatched. As DNA, the CDR3 is TGCAGCGTTGATAACAGGGGTTGGCAAGAGACCCAGTACTTC. This translates into CSVDNRGWQETQYF.

This rearrangement joins TRBV5-8 to TRBJ1-6; D gene ambiguous. Germline CDR1 SGHTS, CDR2 YDEGEE. V was shortened by 1 base and J by 4 bases, with 6 bases between the two germline ends. CDR3 length: 14 amino acids. The DNA for the CDR3 is TGTGCCAGCAGCTTGCACAGATATAATTCACCCCTCCACTTT. This encodes CASSLHRYNSPLHF.

The J gene is TRBJ1-5, the V gene TRBV28; 7 nucleotides align to TRBD1. V was clipped by 11 bases and J by 8 bases; unmatched bases: 9. CDR1 and CDR2 from the germline V gene are MDHEN and SYDVKM. The CDR3 loop spans 12 amino acids. CDR3 protein: CASGGGRKPQHF. Here the CDR3 DNA reads TGTGCCTCAGGGGGGGGGAGGAAGCCCCAGCATTTT.

The chain links TRBV19 to TRBJ1-2; 9 bases are shared with TRBD1. With 5 bases clipped from V and 7 bases from J, the junction kept 5 bases outside the gene matches. In germline, CDR1 is LNHDA, CDR2 SQIVND (reference sequence). CDR3 size: 13 residues. The CDR3 loop reads CASSPRDRAGYTF. CDR3 in DNA: TGTGCCAGTAGTCCTCGGGACAGGGCTGGCTACACCTTC.

This clone was seen a few times. This rearrangement joins TRBV7-6 to TRBJ1-3, with 7 bases lining up with TRBD1. V dropped 5 bases and J dropped 3; count of bases not matched to a gene: 10. This CDR3 comprises 16 residues. Germline V gene sequence: CDR1 SGHVS, CDR2 FNYEAQ. The CDR3 nucleotides read TGTGCCAGCAGCCACACACGAAGACAGGGTGGAAACACCATATATTTT. Protein: CASSHTRRQGGNTIYF.

The V gene is TRBV5-4, the J gene TRBJ1-1; D might be TRBD1 (5 bases). Germline values: CDR1 SGHNT, CDR2 YYREEE (reference sequence). The CDR3 runs 15 residues. V lost 5 bases, J lost 5 bases, and 19 bases lay in between. CDR3 amino acids: CASRGDRNRKTEAFF. CDR3 DNA: TGTGCCAGCAGAGGCGACAGAAATCGTAAGACTGAAGCTTTCTTT.

The J gene is TRBJ2-3, the V gene TRBV11-2; D is possibly TRBD1 or TRBD2 (5 bases each). The CDR3 loop spans 14 amino acids. Germline assignment: CDR1 SGHAT and CDR2 FQNNGV. Trimming removed 5 bases from V and 10 bases from J, with 19 bases in between. This CDR3 reads CASSTVIETGPQYF. CDR3 in DNA: TGTGCCAGCAGCACCGTAATAGAGACGGGGCCGCAGTATTTT.

The chain has TRBV28 and TRBJ2-4; possibly TRBD1 for D (5 bases). The V gene's germline CDR1 is MDHEN and CDR2 SYDVKM. The CDR3 contains 13 residues. Trimming took off 5 bases at V and 6 bases at J, with 11 bases between the two ends. The CDR3: CASSPPQGNIQYF. The CDR3, as DNA: TGTGCCAGCAGTCCCCCCCAGGGAAACATTCAGTACTTC.

The chain joins TRBV19 to TRBJ1-6; D may be TRBD1 (6 bases). CDR3 length equals 15 residues. Trimming removed 5 bases from V and 6 bases from J, with 14 bases in between. CDR1 and CDR2 (germline): LNHDA, SQIVND (reference sequence). The CDR3 is CASSAYRVRNSPLHF. The CDR3 coding sequence is TGTGCCAGTAGTGCATACAGGGTGCGTAATTCACCCCTCCACTTT. The whole variable domain, remainder taken from reference TRBV19 and TRBJ1-6, is DGGITQSPKYLFRKEGQNVTLSCEQNLNHDAMYWYRQDPGQGLRLIYYSQIVNDFQKGDIAEGYSVSREKKESFPLTVTSAQKNPTAFYLCASSAYRVRNSPLHFGNGTRLTVT.

A single count supports this clone. This sequence joins TRBV7-3 and TRBJ2-5; possible D gene TRBD1, 8 bases. The V and J ends lost 3 bases and 11 bases respectively, with 22 bases between them. Looked up from germline, CDR1 is SGHTA and CDR2 is FQGTGA. This CDR3 has 15 amino acids. CDR3 in DNA: TGTGCCAGCAGCTTCCAGGGGGCCCCTGGGGGGGAGCAGTACTTC. Translated: CASSFQGAPGGEQYF.

V usage is TRBV5-1 and J usage is TRBJ2-7, with TRBD2 identical over 7 bases. Germline V gene data show CDR1 as SGHRS and CDR2 as YFSETQ. With V trimmed by 5 bases and J by 0 bases, 8 bases remained unmatched. This CDR3 contains 15 residues. The CDR3 reads CASSWTSGVSYEQYF. CDR3 DNA: TGCGCCAGCAGTTGGACAAGCGGGGTCTCCTACGAGCAGTACTTC.

The chain combines TRBV30 with TRBJ2-5; D may be TRBD1 (6 bases). This CDR3 is built from 15 residues. Per germline, CDR1 GTSNPN and CDR2 SVGIG (reference sequence). Between the trimmed V and J ends, which lost 0 bases and 5 bases, there was a span of 16 bases. CDR3 DNA: TGTGCCTGGAGTGTTGGGGTGGGGGCAGGGGAGACCCAGTACTTC. Its protein is CAWSVGVGAGETQYF.

The chain carries TRBV28 and TRBJ2-2; no clear D gene. Per germline, CDR1 MDHEN and CDR2 SYDVKM. V shed 7 bases and J shed 4 bases, with 7 bases lying between them. The CDR3 runs to 12 residues. The CDR3 here is CASTPSTGELFF. Written as DNA, the CDR3 is TGTGCCAGCACCCCAAGCACCGGGGAGCTGTTTTTT.

V usage is TRBV10-1 and J usage is TRBJ1-2; 7 nucleotides line up with TRBD1. The germline CDR1 and CDR2 sequences are WNHNN and SYGVQD (reference sequence). V was pared by 0 bases and J by 8 bases, with 9 bases of the junction left unmatched. The CDR3 is 15 amino acids. CDR3 DNA: TGCGCCAGCAGTGAGTCGATCGCAGGGGGTACAGGCTACACCTTC. Its translation is CASSESIAGGTGYTF.

The chain uses TRBV30 and TRBJ1-6; possible D gene TRBD1, 6 bases. Deletions cut 3 bases from V and 7 bases from J, with 13 bases between. Germline V gene sequence: CDR1 GTSNPN, CDR2 SVGIG (reference sequence). The CDR3 has 14 residues. CDR3 residues: CAWRRGTLNSPLHF. The CDR3 nucleotides read TGTGCCTGGAGGAGGGGGACGCTCAATTCACCCCTCCACTTT.

V and J are TRBV25-1 and TRBJ2-1; D is uncertain. Trimming left V 3 bases short and J 4 bases short, with 13 bases between. The CDR3 runs to 15 residues. Germline-derived CDR1 and CDR2 are MGHDK and SYGVNS. Here the CDR3 DNA reads TGTGCCAGCAGTGACTCTCCGGGCCGTTACAATGAGCAGTTCTTC. Translated: CASSDSPGRYNEQFF.

The chain employs TRBV4-1 and TRBJ2-5; D is ambiguous. Looked up from germline, CDR1 is MGHRA and CDR2 is YSYEKL. This CDR3 contains 16 residues. V was trimmed by 0 bases and J by 5 bases, leaving 16 bases between them. The CDR3 coding sequence is TGCGCCAGCAGCCAAGAGAAGGCCCTTCGACGGGAGACCCAGTACTTC. It is translated as CASSQEKALRRETQYF.

The gene calls are TRBV2 and TRBJ2-2; D perhaps matches TRBD1 (5 bases). Germline V lookup: CDR1 SNHLY, CDR2 FYNNEI. This CDR3 spans 15 amino acids. With 7 bases removed from V and 3 bases from J, the gap between germline ends came to 15 bases. The CDR3 reads CASTYRGTDTGELFF. CDR3 bases: TGTGCCAGCACCTATAGGGGTACGGACACCGGGGAGCTGTTTTTT.

A note on this clone: A much more abundant neighbour one base away suggests this may be a read error. This rearrangement joins TRBV5-5 to TRBJ1-1, with 7 bases that match TRBD1. Germline V gene data show CDR1 as SGHKS and CDR2 as YYEKEE (reference sequence). The CDR3 is 14 residues long. Trimming took 4 bases from V and 0 from J; bases not matched to a gene: 3. CDR3 amino acids: CASSLGQMNTEAFF. CDR3 bases: TGTGCCAGCAGCCTGGGACAGATGAACACTGAAGCTTTCTTT.

The chain has TRBV10-3 and TRBJ2-7; 11 bases fit TRBD1. The germline V gene has CDR1 ENHRY and CDR2 SYGVKD. Trimming removed 7 bases from V and 7 bases from J; junction bases left unmatched: 6. The CDR3 has 13 amino acids. The CDR3 region is CAIKGQGEREQYF. CDR3 DNA sequence: TGTGCCATCAAGGGACAGGGGGAAAGGGAGCAGTACTTC.

J is TRBJ1-4 and V is TRBV2; 8 positions match TRBD1. This CDR3 comprises 14 residues. Per the germline V gene, CDR1 is SNHLY and CDR2 is FYNNEI. The trim removed 8 bases at V and 7 bases at J, leaving 9 bases unmatched. CDR3 amino acids: CASLAGTGSEKLFF. CDR3 coding DNA: TGTGCCAGCCTTGCCGGGACAGGCAGTGAAAAACTGTTTTTT.

This clone was recorded a few times. V usage is TRBV30 and J usage is TRBJ2-7; weak D call: TRBD2 (5 bases). The germline CDR1 and CDR2 sequences are GTSNPN and SVGIG (reference sequence). Trimming left V 5 bases short and J 8 bases short, with 19 bases between. This CDR3 region has 13 residues. The CDR3 nucleotides are TGTGCCTGGGGTTACGGACTGAGGTTGAAGCAGTACTTC. It encodes CAWGYGLRLKQYF.

The chain employs TRBV14 and TRBJ1-3, with 7 bases lining up with TRBD1. V trimming: 5 bases; J trimming: 1 base; junction bases outside the gene matches: 8. The CDR3 extends over 16 amino acids. The germline V gene has CDR1 SGHDN and CDR2 FVKESK. Written as DNA, the CDR3 is TGTGCCAGCAGCGGCCGACAGGGTTTATCTGGAAACACCATATATTTT. Its translation: CASSGRQGLSGNTIYF.

This clone is labeled as medium-sized. This chain joins TRBV9 and TRBJ2-1; D is possibly TRBD2 (5 bases). The germline CDR1 and CDR2 sequences are SGDLS and YYNGEE. V lost 0 bases and J 9 bases, leaving 13 bases between the germline ends. There are 14 residues in the CDR3. DNA for the CDR3: TGTGCCAGCAGCGTAGGGTGGGTAGGAGGTGAGCAGTTCTTC. This encodes CASSVGWVGGEQFF.

The gene calls are TRBV6-6 and TRBJ1-1, with 8 bases identical to TRBD1. V dropped 6 bases and J dropped 0; count of bases not matched to a gene: 3. Germline values: CDR1 MNHNY, CDR2 SVGAGI (reference sequence). This CDR3 has 14 residues. The CDR3: CASSRQGMNTEAFF. CDR3 in DNA: TGTGCCAGCAGCAGACAGGGGATGAACACTGAAGCTTTCTTT.

The J gene is TRBJ1-2, the V gene TRBV15; 9 bases line up with TRBD1. Germline V lookup: CDR1 LNHNV, CDR2 YYDKDF (reference sequence). The V gene end was trimmed by 8 bases and the J gene end by 7 bases; junction bases not matched to a gene: 8. The CDR3 has 13 amino acids. Here the CDR3 reads CATFGQGLGGYTF. The CDR3 region has the DNA TGTGCCACCTTCGGACAGGGGCTAGGTGGCTACACCTTC.

The chain combines TRBV21-1 with TRBJ2-1. TRBV21-1 is a recognized pseudogene. The CDR3 loop spans 12 amino acids. This CDR3 reads CASMRTDNEQFF. CDR3 nucleotide sequence: TGTGCCAGCATGCGGACGGACAATGAGCAGTTCTTC.